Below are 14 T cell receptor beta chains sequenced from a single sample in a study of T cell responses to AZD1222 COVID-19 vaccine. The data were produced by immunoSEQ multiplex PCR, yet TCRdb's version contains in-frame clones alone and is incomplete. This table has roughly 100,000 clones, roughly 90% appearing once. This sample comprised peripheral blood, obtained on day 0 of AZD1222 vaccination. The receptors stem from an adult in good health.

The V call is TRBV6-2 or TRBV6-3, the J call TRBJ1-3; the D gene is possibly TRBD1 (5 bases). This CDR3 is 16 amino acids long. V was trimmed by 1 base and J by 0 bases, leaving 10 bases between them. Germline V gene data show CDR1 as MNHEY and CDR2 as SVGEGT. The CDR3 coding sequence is TGTGCCAGCAGTTACTTGGGGGATTTCTCTGGAAACACCATATATTTT. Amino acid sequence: CASSYLGDFSGNTIYF.

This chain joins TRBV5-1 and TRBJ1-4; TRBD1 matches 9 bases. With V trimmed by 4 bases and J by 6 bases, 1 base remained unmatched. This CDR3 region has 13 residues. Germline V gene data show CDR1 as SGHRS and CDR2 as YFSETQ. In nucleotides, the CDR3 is TGCGCCAGCAGCCGACAGGGGGATGAAAAACTGTTTTTT. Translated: CASSRQGDEKLFF.

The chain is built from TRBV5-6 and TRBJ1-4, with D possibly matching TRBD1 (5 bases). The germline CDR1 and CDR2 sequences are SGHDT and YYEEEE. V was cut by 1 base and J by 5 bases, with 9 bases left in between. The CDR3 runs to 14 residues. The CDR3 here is CASSLYRTNEKLFF. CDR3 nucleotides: TGTGCCAGCAGCTTGTACAGGACGAATGAAAAACTGTTTTTT.

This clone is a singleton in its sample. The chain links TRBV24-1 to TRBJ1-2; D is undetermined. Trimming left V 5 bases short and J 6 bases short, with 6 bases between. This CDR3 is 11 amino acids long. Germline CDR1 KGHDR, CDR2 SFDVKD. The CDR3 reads CATSGPDGYTF. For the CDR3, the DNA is TGTGCCACCAGTGGGCCTGATGGCTACACCTTC.

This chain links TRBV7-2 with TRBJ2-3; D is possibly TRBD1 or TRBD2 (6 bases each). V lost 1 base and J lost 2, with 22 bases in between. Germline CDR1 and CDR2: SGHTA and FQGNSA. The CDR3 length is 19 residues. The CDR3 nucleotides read TGTGCCAGCAGCTTAGACCCCCGGCAGGGGAGGCAACCCACAGATACGCAGTATTTT. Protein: CASSLDPRQGRQPTDTQYF. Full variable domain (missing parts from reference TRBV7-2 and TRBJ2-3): GAGVSQSPSNKVTEKGKDVELRCDPISGHTALYWYRQSLGQGLEFLIYFQGNSAPDKSGLPSDRFSAERTGGSVSTLTIQRTQQEDSAVYLCASSLDPRQGRQPTDTQYFGPGTRLTVL.

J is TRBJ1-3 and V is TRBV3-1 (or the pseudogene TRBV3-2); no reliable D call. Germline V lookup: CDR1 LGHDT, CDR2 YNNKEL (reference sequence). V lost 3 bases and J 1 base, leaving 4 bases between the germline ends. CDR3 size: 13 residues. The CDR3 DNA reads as TGTGCCAGCAGCCACGGTTCTGGAAACACCATATATTTT. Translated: CASSHGSGNTIYF.

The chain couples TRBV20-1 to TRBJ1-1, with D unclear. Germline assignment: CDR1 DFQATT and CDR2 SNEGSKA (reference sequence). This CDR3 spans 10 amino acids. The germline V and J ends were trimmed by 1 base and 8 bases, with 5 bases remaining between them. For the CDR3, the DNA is TGCAGTGCTAGAGTACGAGAAGCTTTCTTT. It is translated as CSARVREAFF.

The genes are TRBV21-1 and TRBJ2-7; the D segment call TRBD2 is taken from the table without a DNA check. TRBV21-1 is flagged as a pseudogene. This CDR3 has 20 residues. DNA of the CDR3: TGTGCCAGCAGCAAAGACGGGCAGACTAGCGGAGCCCCTTCAATCTACGAGCAGTACTTC. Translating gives CASSKDGQTSGAPSIYEQYF.

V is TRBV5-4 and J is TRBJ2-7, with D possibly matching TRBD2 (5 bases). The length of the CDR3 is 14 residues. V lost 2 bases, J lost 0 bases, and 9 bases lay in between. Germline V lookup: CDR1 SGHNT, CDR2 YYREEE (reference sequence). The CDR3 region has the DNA TGTGCCAGCAGCTTTTCGGGGATCTCCTACGAGCAGTACTTC. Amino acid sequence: CASSFSGISYEQYF.

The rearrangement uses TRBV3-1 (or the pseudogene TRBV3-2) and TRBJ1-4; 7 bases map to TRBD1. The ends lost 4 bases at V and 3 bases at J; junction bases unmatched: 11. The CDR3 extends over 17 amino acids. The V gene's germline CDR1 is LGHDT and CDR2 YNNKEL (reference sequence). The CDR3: CASSRPEIGTANEKLFF. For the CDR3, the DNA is TGTGCCAGCAGCCGACCCGAGATTGGGACAGCTAATGAAAAACTGTTTTTT.

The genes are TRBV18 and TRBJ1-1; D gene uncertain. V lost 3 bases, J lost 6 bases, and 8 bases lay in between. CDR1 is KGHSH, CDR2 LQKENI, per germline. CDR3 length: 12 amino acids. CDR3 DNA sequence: TGTGCCAGCTCACCCGCTTACGCTGAAGCTTTCTTT. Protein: CASSPAYAEAFF.

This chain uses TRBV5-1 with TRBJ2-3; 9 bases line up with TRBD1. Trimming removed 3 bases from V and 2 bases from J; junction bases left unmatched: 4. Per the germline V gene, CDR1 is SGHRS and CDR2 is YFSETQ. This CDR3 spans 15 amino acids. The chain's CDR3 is CASSSGTGITDTQYF. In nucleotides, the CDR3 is TGCGCCAGCAGCTCCGGGACAGGGATCACAGATACGCAGTATTTT.

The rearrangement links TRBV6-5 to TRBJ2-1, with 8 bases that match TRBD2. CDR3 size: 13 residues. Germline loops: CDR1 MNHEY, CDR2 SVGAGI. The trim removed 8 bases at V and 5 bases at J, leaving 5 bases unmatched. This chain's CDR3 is CASWDSGDNEQFF. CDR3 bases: TGTGCCAGCTGGGATAGCGGGGACAATGAGCAGTTCTTC.

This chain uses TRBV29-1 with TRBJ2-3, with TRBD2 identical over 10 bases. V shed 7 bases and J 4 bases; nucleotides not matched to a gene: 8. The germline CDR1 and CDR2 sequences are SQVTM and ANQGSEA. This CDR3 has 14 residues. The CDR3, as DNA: TGCAGCGCGGCTAGCGGGAGATCGGCAGATACGCAGTATTTT. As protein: CSAASGRSADTQYF.